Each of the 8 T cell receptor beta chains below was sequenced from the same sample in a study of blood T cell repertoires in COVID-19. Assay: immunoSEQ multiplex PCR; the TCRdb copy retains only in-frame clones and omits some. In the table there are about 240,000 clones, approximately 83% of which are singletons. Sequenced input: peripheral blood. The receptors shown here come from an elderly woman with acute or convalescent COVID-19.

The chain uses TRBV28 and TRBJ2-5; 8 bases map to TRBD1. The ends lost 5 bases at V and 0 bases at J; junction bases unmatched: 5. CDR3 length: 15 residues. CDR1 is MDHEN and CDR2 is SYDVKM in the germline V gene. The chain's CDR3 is CASSPGDRHQETQYF. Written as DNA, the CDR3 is TGTGCCAGCAGTCCGGGGGACAGGCACCAAGAGACCCAGTACTTC.

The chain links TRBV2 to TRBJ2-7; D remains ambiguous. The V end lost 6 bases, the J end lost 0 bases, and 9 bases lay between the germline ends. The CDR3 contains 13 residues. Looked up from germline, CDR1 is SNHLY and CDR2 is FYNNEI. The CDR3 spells CASSSLFSYEQYF. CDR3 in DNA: TGTGCCAGCAGCTCACTCTTCTCCTACGAGCAGTACTTC.

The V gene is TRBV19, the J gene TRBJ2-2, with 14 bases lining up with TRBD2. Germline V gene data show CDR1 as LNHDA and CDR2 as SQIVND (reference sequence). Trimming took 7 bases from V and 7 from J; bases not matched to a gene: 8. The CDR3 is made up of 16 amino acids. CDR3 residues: CASNRLAGGPGGELFF. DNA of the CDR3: TGTGCCAGTAACCGACTAGCGGGGGGGCCTGGCGGGGAGCTGTTTTTT.

The CDR3 DNA is TGTGCCAGCACCGCGTCCGGGATCAACACCGGGGAGCTGTTTTTT. Amino acids: CASTASGINTGELFF. The chain uses TRBV3-1 (or the pseudogene TRBV3-2) and TRBJ2-2; perhaps TRBD2 as D (5 bases). CDR3 length: 15 amino acids. Trimming stripped 7 bases from V and 2 bases from J, with 14 bases between. Germline V gene lookup returns CDR1 LGHDT and CDR2 YNNKEL (reference sequence).

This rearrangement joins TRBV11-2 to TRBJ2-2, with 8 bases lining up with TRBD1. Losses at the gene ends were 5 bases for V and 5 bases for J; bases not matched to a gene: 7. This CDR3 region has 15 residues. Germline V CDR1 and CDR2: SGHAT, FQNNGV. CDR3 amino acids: CASSPTGAGTGELFF. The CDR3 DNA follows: TGTGCCAGCAGCCCGACAGGGGCCGGGACCGGGGAGCTGTTTTTT.

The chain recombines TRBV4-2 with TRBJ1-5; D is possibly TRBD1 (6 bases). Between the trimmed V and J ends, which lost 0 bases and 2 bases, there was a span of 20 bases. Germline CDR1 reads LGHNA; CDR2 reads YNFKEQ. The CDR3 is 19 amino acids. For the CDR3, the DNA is TGTGCCAGCAGCCAAGAAGGGGGGGGTGGCGTCGGCCGCAATCAGCCCCAGCATTTT. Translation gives CASSQEGGGGVGRNQPQHF.

Here the CDR3 reads CSVQRTSTDTQYF. The CDR3 nucleotides read TGCAGCGTTCAACGGACTAGCACAGATACGCAGTATTTT. This chain uses TRBV29-1 with TRBJ2-3; D possibly corresponds to TRBD2 (5 bases). V lost 5 bases, J lost 0 bases, and 9 bases lay in between. The CDR3 is made up of 13 amino acids. Germline CDR1 and CDR2: SQVTM and ANQGSEA.

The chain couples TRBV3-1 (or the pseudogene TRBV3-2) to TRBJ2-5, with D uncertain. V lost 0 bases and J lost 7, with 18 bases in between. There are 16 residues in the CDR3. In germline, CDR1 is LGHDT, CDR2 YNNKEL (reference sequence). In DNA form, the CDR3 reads TGTGCCAGCAGCCAAGATGCTGGTGCCGGCGGTATGACCCAGTACTTC. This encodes CASSQDAGAGGMTQYF.